The 6 T cell receptor beta chains below come from one sample, sequenced in a study of OX40 agonist ivuxolimab in advanced cancers. The protocol was immunoSEQ multiplex PCR, while the TCRdb copy is restricted to in-frame clones and leaves out a portion. Of 60,000 or so clones listed, more than 85% are singletons. The sample in question was CD4+ or CD8+ T cells sorted from blood, obtained in a trial of the OX40 agonist ivuxolimab. The receptor set was obtained from an adult with an advanced solid tumor such as melanoma, head and neck, liver or kidney cancer.

The V call is TRBV7-9, the J call TRBJ1-4; D gene uncertain. The CDR3 consists of 14 residues. Germline values: CDR1 SEHNR, CDR2 FQNEAQ (reference sequence). Deletions cut 1 base from V and 5 bases from J, with 8 bases between. CDR3 sequence (DNA): TGTGCCAGCAGCTTAGGGGCAGCCAATGAAAAACTGTTTTTT. Translation: CASSLGAANEKLFF.

Of note for this clone: Within the sample, other DNA sequences also encode this same CDR3. The chain recombines TRBV4-1 with TRBJ2-5, with TRBD2 as a possible D gene (6 bases). This CDR3 comprises 15 residues. V gave up 0 bases and J gave up 2 bases, with 10 bases separating them. Germline V lookup: CDR1 MGHRA, CDR2 YSYEKL. CDR3 residues: CASSQEGLTQETQYF. The CDR3 DNA follows: TGCGCCAGCAGCCAAGAGGGACTGACACAAGAGACCCAGTACTTC.

The rearrangement links TRBV7-9 to TRBJ1-2; 9 bases are a match to TRBD1. The CDR3 is 17 residues long. With V trimmed by 2 bases and J by 2 bases, 9 bases remained unmatched. Germline loops: CDR1 SEHNR, CDR2 FQNEAQ (reference sequence). The CDR3 DNA sequence: TGTGCCAGCAGCTTAACGGGACAGGGAGGAGGGAACTATGGCTACACCTTC. This gives the protein CASSLTGQGGGNYGYTF.

The CDR3 spells CAISEPSGEQYF. For the CDR3, the DNA is TGTGCCATCAGTGAACCGTCAGGCGAGCAGTACTTC. This chain joins TRBV10-3 and TRBJ2-7; the D is unclear. V was shortened by 3 bases and J by 6 bases, with 9 bases between the two germline ends. From germline, CDR1 is ENHRY and CDR2 SYGVKD. There are 12 residues in the CDR3.

The rearrangement joins TRBV19 to TRBJ2-5, with TRBD2 matching over 7 bases. Unmatched junction bases numbered 3, after V lost 3 bases and J lost 2 bases. The CDR3 has 14 amino acids. Per germline, CDR1 LNHDA and CDR2 SQIVND (reference sequence). This CDR3 is CASSILAEQETQYF. The CDR3 nucleotides are TGTGCCAGTAGTATTCTAGCGGAGCAAGAGACCCAGTACTTC.

The CDR3 sequence is CASSLASGLYNEQFF. In DNA, the CDR3 is TGTGCCAGCAGTTTAGCTAGCGGGTTATACAATGAGCAGTTCTTC. V is TRBV27 and J is TRBJ2-1; 8 bases match TRBD2. Germline-derived CDR1 and CDR2 are MNHEY and SMNVEV (reference sequence). The CDR3 has 15 residues. The V gene end was trimmed by 2 bases and the J gene end by 4 bases; junction bases not matched to a gene: 4.